This T cell receptor (beta chain) was profiled in a study of control samples from healthy donors and cancer patients. The repertoire was sequenced with immunoSEQ multiplex PCR; TCRdb's copy has only in-frame clones and lacks some. There are some 200,000 clones in the sample; around 91% occur only once, and around 1.5% lies in the top ten. V lost 0 bases to trimming and J lost 5 bases; unmatched junction nucleotides: 6. There are 15 residues in the CDR3. Germline V gene data show CDR1 as SGHRS and CDR2 as YFSETQ. The source material was blood. This TCR derives from a woman between 25 and 40 years old in good health. The chain combines TRBV5-1 with TRBJ2-5, with TRBD1 matching 8 bases. CDR3 amino acids: CASSLDGRGRETQYF. In nucleotides, the CDR3 is TGCGCCAGCAGCTTGGATGGCAGGGGGCGCGAGACCCAGTACTTC.